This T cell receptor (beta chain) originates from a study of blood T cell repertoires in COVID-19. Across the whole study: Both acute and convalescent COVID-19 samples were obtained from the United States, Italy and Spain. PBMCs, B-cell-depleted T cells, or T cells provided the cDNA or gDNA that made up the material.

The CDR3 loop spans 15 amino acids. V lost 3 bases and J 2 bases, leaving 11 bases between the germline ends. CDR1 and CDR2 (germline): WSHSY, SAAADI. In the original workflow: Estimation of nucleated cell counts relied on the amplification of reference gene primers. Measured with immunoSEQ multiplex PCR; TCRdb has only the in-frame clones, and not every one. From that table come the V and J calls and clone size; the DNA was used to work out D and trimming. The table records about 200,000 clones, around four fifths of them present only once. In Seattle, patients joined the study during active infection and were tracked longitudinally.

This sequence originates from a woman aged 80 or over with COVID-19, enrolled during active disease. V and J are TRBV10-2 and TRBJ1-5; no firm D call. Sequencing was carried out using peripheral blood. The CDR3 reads CASSDEGRGNQPQHF. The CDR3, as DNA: TGCGCCAGCAGTGATGAGGGTCGGGGCAATCAGCCCCAGCATTTT.